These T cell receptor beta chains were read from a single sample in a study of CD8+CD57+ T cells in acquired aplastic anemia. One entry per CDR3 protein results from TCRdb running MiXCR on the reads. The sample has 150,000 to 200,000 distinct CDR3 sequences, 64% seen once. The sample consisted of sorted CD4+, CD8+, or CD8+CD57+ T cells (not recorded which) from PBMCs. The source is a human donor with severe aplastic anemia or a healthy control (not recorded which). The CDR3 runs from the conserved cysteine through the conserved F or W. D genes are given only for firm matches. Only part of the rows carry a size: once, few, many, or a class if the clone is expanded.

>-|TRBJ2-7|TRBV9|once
TGTGCCAGCAGCGTAGAAGGGGGATTCGGCGAGCAGTACTTC
CASSVEGGFGEQYF
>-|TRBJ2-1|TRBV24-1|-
TGTGCCACCAGTGACCTGGATAGCAATGAGCAGTTCTTC
CATSDLDSNEQFF
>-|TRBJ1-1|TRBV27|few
TGTGCCAGCAGTTTTCAAGGTGGGCCTGAAGCTTTCTTT
CASSFQGGPEAFF
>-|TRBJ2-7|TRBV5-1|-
TGCGCCAGCAGCTCTCTTTATAACGAGCAGTACTTC
CASSSLYNEQYF
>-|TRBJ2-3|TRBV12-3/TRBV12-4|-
TGTGCCAGCAGTGGAGGGGTGGTGGCCCAATCTAGCACAGATACGCAGTATTTT
CASSGGVVAQSSTDTQYF
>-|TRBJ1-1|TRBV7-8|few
TGTGCCAGCAGCTTAAACGCTTGGAACACTGAAGCTTTCTTT
CASSLNAWNTEAFF
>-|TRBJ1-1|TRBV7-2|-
TGTGCCAGCAGCCACGATAGCGGGGGCACTGAAGCTTTCTTT
CASSHDSGGTEAFF
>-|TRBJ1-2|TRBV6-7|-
TGTGCCGAAAGGAGGGCAAGAGGCTACACCTTC
CAERRARGYTF
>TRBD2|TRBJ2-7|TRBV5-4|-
TGTGCCAGCAGCAGCGGGACGTCCCTCTACGAGCAGTACTTC
CASSSGTSLYEQYF
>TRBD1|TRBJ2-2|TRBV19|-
TGTGCCAGCAGTGACTCGACAGGGGGCACCGGGGAGCTGTTTTTT
CASSDSTGGTGELFF
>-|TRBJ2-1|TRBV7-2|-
TGTGCCAGCAGCTTAATTTTAGGCCTAGGAGGTAATGAGCAGTTCTTC
CASSLILGLGGNEQFF
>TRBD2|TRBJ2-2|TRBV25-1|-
TGTGCCAGCAGTTTCTTAGCGGGGGGGAACACCGGGGAGCTGTTTTTT
CASSFLAGGNTGELFF
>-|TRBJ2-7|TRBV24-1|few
TGTGCCACCGTAGGGGCTGACAGCTCCTACGAGCAGTACTTC
CATVGADSSYEQYF
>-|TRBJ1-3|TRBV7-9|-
TGTGCCAGCAGAATACAGGGAAGGAACACCATATATTTT
CASRIQGRNTIYF